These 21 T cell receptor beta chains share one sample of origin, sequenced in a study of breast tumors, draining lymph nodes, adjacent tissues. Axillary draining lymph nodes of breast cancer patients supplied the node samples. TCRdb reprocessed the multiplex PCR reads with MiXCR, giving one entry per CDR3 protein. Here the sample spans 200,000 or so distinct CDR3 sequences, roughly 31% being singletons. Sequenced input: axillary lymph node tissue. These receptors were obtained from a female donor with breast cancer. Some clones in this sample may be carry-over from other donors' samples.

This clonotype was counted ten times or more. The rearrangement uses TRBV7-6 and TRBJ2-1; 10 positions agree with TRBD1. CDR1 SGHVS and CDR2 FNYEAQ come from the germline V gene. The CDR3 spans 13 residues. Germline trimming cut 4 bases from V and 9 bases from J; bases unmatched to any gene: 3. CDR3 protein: CASSSRDRGEQFF. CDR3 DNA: TGTGCCAGCAGCTCCCGGGACAGGGGTGAGCAGTTCTTC.

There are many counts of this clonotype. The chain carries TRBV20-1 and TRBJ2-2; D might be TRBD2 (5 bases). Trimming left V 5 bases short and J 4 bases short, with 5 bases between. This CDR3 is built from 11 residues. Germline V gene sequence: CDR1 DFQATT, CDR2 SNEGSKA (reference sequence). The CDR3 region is CSAGSTGELFF. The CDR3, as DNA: TGCAGTGCTGGGAGCACCGGGGAGCTGTTTTTT.

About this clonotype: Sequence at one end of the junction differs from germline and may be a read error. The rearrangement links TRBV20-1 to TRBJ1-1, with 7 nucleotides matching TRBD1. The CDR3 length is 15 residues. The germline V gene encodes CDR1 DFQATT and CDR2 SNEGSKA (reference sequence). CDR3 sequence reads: CSARKKGQMNTEASF. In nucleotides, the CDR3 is TGCAGTGCTAGAAAAAAGGGACAGATGAACACTGAAGCTTCCTTT.

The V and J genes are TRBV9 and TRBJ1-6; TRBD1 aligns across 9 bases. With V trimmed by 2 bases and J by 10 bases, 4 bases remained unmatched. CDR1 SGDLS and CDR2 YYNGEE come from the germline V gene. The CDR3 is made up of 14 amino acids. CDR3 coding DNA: TGTGCCAGCAGCGTGGGACAGGGAAAATCACCCCTCCACTTT. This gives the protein CASSVGQGKSPLHF. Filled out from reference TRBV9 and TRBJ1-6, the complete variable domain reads DSGVTQTPKHLITATGQRVTLRCSPRSGDLSVYWYQQSLDQGLQFLIQYYNGEERAKGNILERFSAQQFPDLHSELNLSSLELGDSALYFCASSVGQGKSPLHFGNGTRLTVT.

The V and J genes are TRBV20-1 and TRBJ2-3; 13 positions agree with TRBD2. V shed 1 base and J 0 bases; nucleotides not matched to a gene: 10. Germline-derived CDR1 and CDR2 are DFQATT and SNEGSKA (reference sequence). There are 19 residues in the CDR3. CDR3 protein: CSARGKPGLAGLSTDTQYF. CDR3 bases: TGCAGTGCTAGAGGCAAACCGGGACTAGCGGGACTTAGCACAGATACGCAGTATTTT.

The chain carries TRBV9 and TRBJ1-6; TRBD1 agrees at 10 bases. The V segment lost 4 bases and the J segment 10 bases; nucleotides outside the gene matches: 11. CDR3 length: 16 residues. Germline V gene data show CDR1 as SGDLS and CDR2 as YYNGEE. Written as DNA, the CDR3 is TGTGCCAGCAGCATCGCCGGGACAGGGGAACCCTCACCCCTCCACTTT. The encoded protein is CASSIAGTGEPSPLHF.

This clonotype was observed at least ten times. CDR3 sequence: CASSLAFWEGEADGANVLTF. The CDR3 region has the DNA TGTGCCAGCAGCTTAGCGTTCTGGGAGGGGGAGGCTGATGGGGCCAACGTCCTGACTTTC. V gene TRBV7-9 combines with J gene TRBJ2-6, with D possibly TRBD2 on 7 matching bases. The V gene's germline CDR1 is SEHNR and CDR2 FQNEAQ (reference sequence). CDR3 length: 20 amino acids. Trimming shortened V by 0 bases and J by 3 bases, and 21 bases separated the two germline ends.

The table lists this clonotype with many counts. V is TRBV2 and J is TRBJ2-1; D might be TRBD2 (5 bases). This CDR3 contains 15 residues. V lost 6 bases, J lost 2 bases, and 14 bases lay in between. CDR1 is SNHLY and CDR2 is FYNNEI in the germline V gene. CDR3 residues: CASRLTGNPYNEQFF. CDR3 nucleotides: TGTGCCAGCAGATTGACCGGGAACCCCTACAATGAGCAGTTCTTC. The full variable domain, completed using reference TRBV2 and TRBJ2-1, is EPEVTQTPSHQVTQMGQEVILRCVPISNHLYFYWYRQILGQKVEFLVSFYNNEISEKSEIFDDQFSVERPDGSNFTLKIRSTKLEDSAMYFCASRLTGNPYNEQFFGPGTRLTVL.

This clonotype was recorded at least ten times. This chain's CDR3 is CASSQGAGNSPLHF. Written as DNA, the CDR3 is TGTGCCAGCAGCCAGGGGGCGGGTAATTCACCCCTCCACTTT. V usage is TRBV2 and J usage is TRBJ1-6, with 8 bases aligning to TRBD1. Losses at the gene ends were 6 bases for V and 6 bases for J; bases not matched to a gene: 4. Germline V lookup: CDR1 SNHLY, CDR2 FYNNEI. The CDR3 contains 14 residues.

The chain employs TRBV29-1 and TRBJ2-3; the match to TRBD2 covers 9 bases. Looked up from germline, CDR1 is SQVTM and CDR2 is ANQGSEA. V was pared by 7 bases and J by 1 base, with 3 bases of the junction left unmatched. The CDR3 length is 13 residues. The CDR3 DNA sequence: TGCAGCGGGGGGACTAGCCGCACAGATACGCAGTATTTT. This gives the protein CSGGTSRTDTQYF.

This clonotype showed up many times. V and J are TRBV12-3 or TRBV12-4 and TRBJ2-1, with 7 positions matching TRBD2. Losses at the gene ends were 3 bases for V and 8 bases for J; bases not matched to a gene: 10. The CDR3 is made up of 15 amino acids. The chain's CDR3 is CASSLRGVRGDEQFF. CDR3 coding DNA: TGTGCCAGCAGTTTGAGGGGAGTCCGGGGGGATGAGCAGTTCTTC.

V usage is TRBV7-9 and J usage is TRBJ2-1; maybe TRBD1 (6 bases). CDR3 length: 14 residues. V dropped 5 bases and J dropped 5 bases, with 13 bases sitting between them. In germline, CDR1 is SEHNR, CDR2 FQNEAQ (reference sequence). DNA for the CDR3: TGTGCCAGCAGCCGAGTACAGGGACACAATGAGCAGTTCTTC. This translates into CASSRVQGHNEQFF.

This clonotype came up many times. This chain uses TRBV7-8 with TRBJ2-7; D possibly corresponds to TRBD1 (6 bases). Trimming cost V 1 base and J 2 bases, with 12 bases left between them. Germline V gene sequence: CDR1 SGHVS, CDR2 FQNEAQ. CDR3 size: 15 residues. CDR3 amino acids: CASSLESGETYEQYF. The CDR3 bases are TGTGCCAGCAGCTTAGAGTCAGGGGAAACCTACGAGCAGTACTTC.

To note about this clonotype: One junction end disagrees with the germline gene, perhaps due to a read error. Written as DNA, the CDR3 is TGTGCCAGCTCGCGACAGGGCACCGGGGAGCCGTTTTTT. Translating gives CASSRQGTGEPFF. The chain links TRBV18 to TRBJ2-2; TRBD1 agrees at 7 bases. The CDR3 contains 13 residues. From germline, CDR1 is KGHSH and CDR2 LQKENI.

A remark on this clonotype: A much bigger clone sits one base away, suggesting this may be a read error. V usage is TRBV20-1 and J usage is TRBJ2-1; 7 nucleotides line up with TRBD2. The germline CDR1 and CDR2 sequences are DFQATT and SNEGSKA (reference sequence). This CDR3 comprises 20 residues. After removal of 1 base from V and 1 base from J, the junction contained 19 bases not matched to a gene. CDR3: CSARVASGTTGRESYNEQFF. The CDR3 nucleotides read TGCAGTGCTAGAGTAGCCTCCGGGACTACCGGGAGAGAGTCCTACAATGAGCAGTTCTTC.

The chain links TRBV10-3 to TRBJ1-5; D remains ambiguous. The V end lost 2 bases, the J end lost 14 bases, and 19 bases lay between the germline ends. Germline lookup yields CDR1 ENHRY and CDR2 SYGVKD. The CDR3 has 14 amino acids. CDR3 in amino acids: CAISEAGSPLSEHF. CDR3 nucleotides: TGTGCCATCAGTGAGGCCGGGTCCCCCTTGTCCGAGCATTTT.

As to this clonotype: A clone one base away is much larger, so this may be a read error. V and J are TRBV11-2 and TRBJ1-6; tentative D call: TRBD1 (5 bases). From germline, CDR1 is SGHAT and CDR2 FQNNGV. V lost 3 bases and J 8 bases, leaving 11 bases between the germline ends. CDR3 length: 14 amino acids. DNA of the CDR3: TGTGCCAGCAGCTTGGGGGGTTATGATTCACCCCTCCACTTT. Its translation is CASSLGGYDSPLHF.

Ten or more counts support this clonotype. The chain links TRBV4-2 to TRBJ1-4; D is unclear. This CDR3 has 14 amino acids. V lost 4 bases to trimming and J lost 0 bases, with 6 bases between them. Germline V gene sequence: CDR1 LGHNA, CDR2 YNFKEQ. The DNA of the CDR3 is TGTGCCAGCAGCCCTACCGCAACTAATGAAAAACTGTTTTTT. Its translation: CASSPTATNEKLFF.

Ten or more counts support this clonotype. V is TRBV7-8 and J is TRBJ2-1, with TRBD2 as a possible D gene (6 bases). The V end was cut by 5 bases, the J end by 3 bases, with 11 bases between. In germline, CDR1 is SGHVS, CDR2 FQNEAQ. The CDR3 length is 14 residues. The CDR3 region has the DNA TGTGCCAGCAGCATGGGACTGGACTACAATGAGCAGTTCTTC. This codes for CASSMGLDYNEQFF.

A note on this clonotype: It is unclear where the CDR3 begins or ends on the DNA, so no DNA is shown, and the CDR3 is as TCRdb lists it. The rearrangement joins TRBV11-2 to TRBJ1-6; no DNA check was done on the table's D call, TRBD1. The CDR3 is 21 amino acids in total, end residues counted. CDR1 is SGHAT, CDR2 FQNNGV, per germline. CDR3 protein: CASSFYICSARTDRDNSPLHF.

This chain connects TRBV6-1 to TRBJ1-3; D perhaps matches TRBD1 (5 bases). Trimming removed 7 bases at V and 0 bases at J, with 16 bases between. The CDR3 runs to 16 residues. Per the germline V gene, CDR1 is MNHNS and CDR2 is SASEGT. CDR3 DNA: TGTGCCAGCAATGGGTATGAGGGGTCCTCTGGAAACACCATATATTTT. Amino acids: CASNGYEGSSGNTIYF.